These 11 T cell receptor beta chains share one sample of origin, sequenced in a study of identifying expanded T cells in peripheral blood (dated by TCRdb to between 2018 and 2020). Preparation of the library involved the immunoSEQ multiplex PCR assay. In its TCRdb copy, this immuneACCESS table keeps in-frame sequences only and misses some clones. Where compared with another copy, unresolved V genes explain less than half of these, and the others have no known cause. The sample has under 90,000 clones on record, roughly 90% of them singletons. The top ten hold approximately 3% of the sample. Sequenced input: blood. Every receptor here comes from a person between 18 and 75 years old in good health.

The chain employs TRBV19 and TRBJ1-3; D uncertain. Germline assignment: CDR1 LNHDA and CDR2 SQIVND (reference sequence). The CDR3 totals 13 residues. Trimming stripped 6 bases from V and 2 bases from J, with 8 bases between. CDR3 residues: CASRAGPGNTIYF. In DNA, the CDR3 is TGTGCCAGTAGGGCCGGACCTGGAAACACCATATATTTT.

The chain has TRBV11-2 and TRBJ2-7; TRBD2 aligns across 10 bases. Germline V CDR1 and CDR2: SGHAT, FQNNGV. V shed 5 bases, J shed 2 bases, and the junction held 6 bases outside the gene matches. This CDR3 has 15 residues. In DNA, the CDR3 is TGTGCCAGCAGCCTGGAGCGGGAGGGTCCCTACGAGCAGTACTTC. This gives the protein CASSLEREGPYEQYF. The whole variable domain, filled in from reference TRBV11-2 and TRBJ2-7, reads EAGVAQSPRYKIIEKRQSVAFWCNPISGHATLYWYQQILGQGPKLLIQFQNNGVVDDSQLPKDRFSAERLKGVDSTLKIQPAKLEDSAVYLCASSLEREGPYEQYFGPGTRLTVT.

This clone is a singleton in its sample. CDR3 sequence: CASRSGGGGHEQFF. The CDR3 DNA follows: TGTGCCAGCCGATCGGGGGGAGGGGGCCACGAGCAGTTCTTC. This chain links TRBV6-6 with TRBJ2-1; D tentatively reads TRBD1 or TRBD2 (7 bases each). From germline, CDR1 is MNHNY and CDR2 SVGAGI (reference sequence). This CDR3 has 14 residues. Trimming cost V 8 bases and J 10 bases, with 21 bases left between them.

This sequence joins TRBV2 and TRBJ2-1; a weak D match, TRBD1 (6 bases). The CDR3 contains 15 residues. The germline V and J ends were trimmed by 6 bases and 5 bases, with 17 bases remaining between them. Germline CDR1 SNHLY, CDR2 FYNNEI. CDR3 loop: CASRIYTGLNNEQFF. The CDR3 region has the DNA TGTGCCAGCAGGATCTATACAGGGTTGAACAATGAGCAGTTCTTC.

The rearrangement links TRBV5-1 to TRBJ2-3; 10 bases line up with TRBD1. Germline loops: CDR1 SGHRS, CDR2 YFSETQ. The junction had 7 bases not matched to a gene; V was cut back by 4 bases and J by 5 bases. The CDR3 consists of 15 residues. The CDR3 nucleotides are TGCGCCAGCAGCGTGGACAGGGGGGGAAAAGATACGCAGTATTTT. It translates to CASSVDRGGKDTQYF.

The chain is built from TRBV7-9 and TRBJ2-5; 8 nucleotides match TRBD2. The CDR3 runs 16 residues. J gave up 2 bases and V 0 bases, and 5 bases lay outside the gene matches. The germline CDR1 and CDR2 sequences are SEHNR and FQNEAQ (reference sequence). CDR3 in amino acids: CASSLATTSGQETQYF. The CDR3, as DNA: TGTGCCAGCAGCTTAGCAACCACTAGCGGACAAGAGACCCAGTACTTC.

CDR3 region: CASSQSQSSYEQYF. CDR3 DNA: TGTGCCAGCAGCCAAAGTCAGAGCTCCTACGAGCAGTACTTC. The V call is TRBV6-6, the J call TRBJ2-7, with unresolved D. V was trimmed by 6 bases and J by 0 bases, leaving 12 bases between them. The germline V gene encodes CDR1 MNHNY and CDR2 SVGAGI (reference sequence). The CDR3 contains 14 residues.

The rearrangement joins TRBV5-1 to TRBJ1-5; 9 bases agree with TRBD1. Germline CDR1 reads SGHRS; CDR2 reads YFSETQ. V lost 4 bases and J lost 8; bases outside the gene matches: 7. The CDR3 spans 14 residues. The CDR3 bases are TGCGCCAGCAGCATCGGGACAGGGACGGAGCCCCAGCATTTT. Protein product: CASSIGTGTEPQHF.

The chain has TRBV29-1 and TRBJ2-7; 8 bases are shared with TRBD1. CDR1 SQVTM and CDR2 ANQGSEA come from the germline V gene. The junction had 9 bases not matched to a gene; V was cut back by 6 bases and J by 5 bases. CDR3 size: 13 residues. The CDR3 sequence is CSVRPTGDDEQYF. The DNA for the CDR3 is TGCAGCGTCCGGCCGACAGGGGACGACGAGCAGTACTTC.

The chain recombines TRBV30 with TRBJ2-5; TRBD2 matches at 8 bases. Germline V gives CDR1 GTSNPN, CDR2 SVGIG (reference sequence). V shed 4 bases and J 4 bases; nucleotides not matched to a gene: 8. The CDR3 sequence is 14 residues long. CDR3 sequence (DNA): TGTGCCTGGATGATCGGGGGGGCTCGAGAGACCCAGTACTTC. It translates to CAWMIGGARETQYF.

This clone appeared a single time. The chain employs TRBV19 and TRBJ2-1, with D possibly matching TRBD2 (6 bases). Trimming took off 6 bases at V and 7 bases at J, with 10 bases between the two ends. Germline V gives CDR1 LNHDA, CDR2 SQIVND (reference sequence). CDR3 length: 12 residues. The CDR3 DNA reads TGTGCCAGTAGACAACGGGGGAATGAGCAGTTCTTC. Amino acids: CASRQRGNEQFF. Variable domain in full (rest from reference TRBV19 and TRBJ2-1): DGGITQSPKYLFRKEGQNVTLSCEQNLNHDAMYWYRQDPGQGLRLIYYSQIVNDFQKGDIAEGYSVSREKKESFPLTVTSAQKNPTAFYLCASRQRGNEQFFGPGTRLTVL.